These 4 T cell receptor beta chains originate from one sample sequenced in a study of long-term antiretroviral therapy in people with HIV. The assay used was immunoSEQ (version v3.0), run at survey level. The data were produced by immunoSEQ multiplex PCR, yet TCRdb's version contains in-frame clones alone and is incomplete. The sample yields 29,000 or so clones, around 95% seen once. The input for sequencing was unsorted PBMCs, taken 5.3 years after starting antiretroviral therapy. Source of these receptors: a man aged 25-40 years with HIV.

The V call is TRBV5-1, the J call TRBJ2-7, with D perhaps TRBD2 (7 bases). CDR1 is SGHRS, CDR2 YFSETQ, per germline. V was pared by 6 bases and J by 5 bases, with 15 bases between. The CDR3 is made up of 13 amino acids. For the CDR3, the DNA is TGCGCCAGCACCCCGTGGGGGGGCCACGAGCAGTACTTC. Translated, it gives CASTPWGGHEQYF.

In DNA form, the CDR3 reads TGTGCCACCGGGACTAGCGGCACAGATACGCAGTATTTT. This sequence encodes CATGTSGTDTQYF. The gene calls are TRBV19 and TRBJ2-3, with 10 bases lining up with TRBD2. The CDR3 sequence is 13 residues long. V gave up 10 bases and J gave up 1 base; unmatched junction bases: 2. The germline V gene has CDR1 LNHDA and CDR2 SQIVND (reference sequence).

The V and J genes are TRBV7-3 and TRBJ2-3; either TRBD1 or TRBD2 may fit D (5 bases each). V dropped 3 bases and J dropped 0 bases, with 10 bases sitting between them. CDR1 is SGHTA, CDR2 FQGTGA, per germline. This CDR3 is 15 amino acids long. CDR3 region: CASSFLGVSTDTQYF. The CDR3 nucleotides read TGTGCCAGCAGCTTTTTGGGGGTGAGCACAGATACGCAGTATTTT.

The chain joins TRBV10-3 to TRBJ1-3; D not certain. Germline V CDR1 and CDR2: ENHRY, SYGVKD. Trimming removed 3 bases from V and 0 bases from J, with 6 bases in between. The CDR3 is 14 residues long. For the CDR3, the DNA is TGTGCCATCAGTGACGGGAGCTCTGGAAACACCATATATTTT. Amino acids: CAISDGSSGNTIYF.